This TCR beta chain is from a study of OX40 agonist ivuxolimab in advanced cancers. Whole-study context: Patients got intravenous ivuxolimab at 0.01 to 10 mg/kg every 2 weeks. Study-wide points: Within 6 weeks, CD4+ and CD8+ blood T cells expanded clonally at 0.1 to 3.0 mg/kg.

To note about this clone: Its antigen remains unknown.

Germline V gene data show CDR1 as MNHEY and CDR2 as SMNVEV (reference sequence). V was pared by 3 bases and J by 0 bases, with 14 bases between. This CDR3 has 16 amino acids. The protocol was immunoSEQ multiplex PCR, while the TCRdb copy is restricted to in-frame clones and leaves out a portion. In the table there are about 69,000 clones, about nine tenths of which are singletons. This sample comprised CD4+ or CD8+ T cells sorted from blood, obtained in a trial of the OX40 agonist ivuxolimab. This clonotype was obtained from an adult with an advanced solid tumor such as melanoma, head and neck, liver or kidney cancer. The chain links TRBV27 to TRBJ1-2; D not resolved. This chain's CDR3 is CASSFRRTEANYGYTF. The CDR3 nucleotides read TGTGCCAGCAGTTTTCGGAGGACGGAAGCTAACTATGGCTACACCTTC.